A single sample gave rise to the 5 T cell receptor beta chains below, sequenced in a study of cytomegalovirus exposure and HLA in healthy donors. The table came from immunoSEQ multiplex PCR; TCRdb's copy has only in-frame clones and leaves some out. The data show 90,000 to 150,000 clones, 88% seen once. The sequencing sample was made of PBMCs. All receptors come from a man younger than 35 in good health and CMV-seronegative.

The chain combines TRBV10-2 with TRBJ2-7, with 8 bases matching TRBD2. This CDR3 has 15 residues. Germline CDR1 WSHSY, CDR2 SAAADI. The J segment lost 0 bases and the V segment lost 10 bases, leaving 11 bases of the junction unmatched. The CDR3 DNA reads TGCGCCACCGAAAGCCCCCTAGCGGGCTCCTACGAGCAGTACTTC. It codes for CATESPLAGSYEQYF.

J is TRBJ1-3 and V is TRBV5-4, with D perhaps matching TRBD1 (5 bases). The CDR3 contains 15 residues. From germline, CDR1 is SGHNT and CDR2 YYREEE (reference sequence). The V and J ends lost 0 bases and 2 bases respectively, with 9 bases between them. CDR3 DNA: TGTGCCAGCAGCTTGGACCCAGGGCCTGGAAACACCATATATTTT. The encoded protein is CASSLDPGPGNTIYF.

This sequence joins TRBV2 and TRBJ1-1; maybe TRBD1 (5 bases). Per the germline V gene, CDR1 is SNHLY and CDR2 is FYNNEI. V was trimmed by 1 base and J by 1 base, leaving 13 bases between them. The CDR3 length is 16 residues. CDR3 DNA sequence: TGTGCCAGCAGTGAAGAGTTTTACAGGAAGAACACTGAAGCTTTCTTT. Translation: CASSEEFYRKNTEAFF.

This clone was detected only once. The CDR3 nucleotides read TGTGCCAGCAGCTTGGCCGGAGTTTCCTACGAGCAGTACTTC. It yields the protein CASSLAGVSYEQYF. V usage is TRBV5-6 and J usage is TRBJ2-7; D gene unclear. The CDR3 has 14 amino acids. CDR1 and CDR2 from the germline V gene are SGHDT and YYEEEE. The V end was cut by 0 bases, the J end by 1 base, with 8 bases between.

This chain uses TRBV14 with TRBJ1-6; D remains unclear. Looked up from germline, CDR1 is SGHDN and CDR2 is FVKESK. The length of the CDR3 is 17 residues. V lost 3 bases and J 7 bases, leaving 19 bases between the germline ends. The CDR3 region has the DNA TGTGCCAGCAGCCATCGCGGAGGCAGACGGAAGAATTCACCCCTCCACTTT. The encoded protein is CASSHRGGRRKNSPLHF.